Described below is a single T cell receptor beta chain sequence and its context. It lacks a known antigen. The reads were generated on an Illumina HiSeq 2000. The TCR beta cDNA libraries were made using 5'RACE template switching, a step that added both a universal primer site and unique molecular identifiers. Priming for cDNA synthesis came from the TCR beta constant segment, and two successive PCR amplification steps followed. Under the source paper's analysis protocol: MIGEC handled demultiplexing of the reads and grouping by UMI, while MiTCR was used to assemble and quantify clonotypes. To exclude erroneous sequences, any TCR cDNA sequence not supported by at least two reads was discarded. The tcR package was used for downstream repertoire analysis, with clonotypes matched between fractions based on CDR3 nucleotide sequence plus V segment. VDJmatch was used to annotate antigen specificity against VDJdb, with one amino acid substitution in CDR3 allowed. TCRdb reprocessed the reads into one record per CDR3 protein sequence, lacking DNA. The V and J calls were determined by TCRdb, not by the authors. Per the sample table, the count is over 350,000 distinct CDR3 sequences. Jointly, the top ten make up approximately 12% of the sample.

The CDR3 measures 14 amino acids from cysteine to phenylalanine. DNA was not recorded. Reading the germline V gene (reference sequence) gives CDR1 DFQATT and CDR2 SNEGSKA. These data belong to a study of T cells expressing NK-cell markers (dated by TCRdb to 2020 to 2021). Regarding the study in general: Three sorted T-cell subsets (CD3+CD56+NKG2C+, CD3+CD56+NKG2C- and CD3+CD56-NKG2C+) from seven to nine donors had their TCR beta-chain repertoires profiled. Seven of the eight sequenced donors were HCMV-seropositive and one was HCMV-seronegative. The eight sequenced donors were randomly selected healthy volunteers, three men and five women. Libraries were sequenced as 2 x 150 bp reads on Illumina HiSeq 2000/2500, MiSeq or NextSeq. The full study reports these points: It remained unclear whether the expanded NKG2C-expressing T cell clones were specific for HCMV antigens. In roughly 6 donors, the dominant CD3+CD56+NKG2C+ clonotypes ranked among the top 10 CD8+ clonotypes, making up roughly 1.0-7.0% of CD8+ T cells. Those dominant clonotypes were again the most abundant among CD3+CD56-NKG2C+ cells in a few donors, at roughly 28.3-65%.

HCMV serostatus was determined by detecting HCMV-specific IgG in serum with a commercial ELISA kit. Ficoll density gradient centrifugation was used to isolate peripheral blood mononuclear cells from blood. The sequenced material came from blood T cells: a sorted CD56 or NKG2C T cell subset, CD4+ or CD8+ T cells, or bulk PBMC T cells (not recorded which). The receptor was isolated from a woman aged 45-59 years in good health. Donor details come from another sample of the same person, matched by shared clones. The receptor chain draws on TRBV20-1 and TRBJ2-1; TCRdb's assignment of TRBD1 cannot be checked, as there is no DNA. The CDR3 reads as follows: CSARMGRAYNEQFF.